Shown below are 24 T cell receptor beta chains from a single sample sequenced in a study of human T cells and chemical hapten exposure. Documented time point: patch test 1, 2 weeks after DPC sensitization. Indicated treatment: therapeutic diphenylcyclopropenone sensitization with weekly scalp DPC. TCRdb re-derived calls from the RACE reads in MiXCR, one entry per CDR3 protein. The sample lists about 99,000 distinct CDR3 sequences; around 11% were seen once. The sequenced sample was whole blood, obtained in connection with sensitization to the hapten diphenylcyclopropenone (DPC). The receptors stem from a woman between 40 and 50 years old with alopecia areata. Some clones in this sample may be carry-over from other donors' samples.

This clonotype was observed a handful of times. The J gene is TRBJ2-2, the V gene TRBV18; 8 bases match TRBD1. With 2 bases clipped from V and 3 bases from J, the junction kept 2 bases outside the gene matches. Germline V lookup: CDR1 KGHSH, CDR2 LQKENI. The CDR3 loop spans 15 amino acids. CDR3 protein: CASSPRTGHTGELFF. The CDR3 coding sequence is TGTGCCAGCTCACCAAGGACAGGGCACACCGGGGAGCTGTTTTTT.

The chain uses TRBV7-2 and TRBJ1-4; D is undetermined. The CDR3 extends over 11 amino acids. Looked up from germline, CDR1 is SGHTA and CDR2 is FQGNSA. V was shortened by 3 bases and J by 7 bases, with 3 bases between the two germline ends. CDR3 DNA: TGTGCCAGCAGCTTTCTTGAAAAACTGTTTTTT. Residues: CASSFLEKLFF.

This clonotype came up many times. The chain is built from TRBV20-1 and TRBJ2-7; D is perhaps TRBD1 or TRBD2 (6 bases each). Trimming stripped 1 base from V and 2 bases from J, with 12 bases between. Germline V CDR1 and CDR2: DFQATT, SNEGSKA (reference sequence). This CDR3 has 14 amino acids. The CDR3 spells CSARAGAPAYEQYF. CDR3 in DNA: TGCAGTGCTAGAGCGGGGGCGCCTGCCTACGAGCAGTACTTC.

Only a few counts were recorded for this clonotype. V and J are TRBV4-3 and TRBJ1-5, with no clear D. Deletions cut 0 bases from V and 6 bases from J, with 6 bases between. The CDR3 is 13 residues long. From germline, CDR1 is LGHNA and CDR2 YSLEER. As DNA, the CDR3 is TGCGCCAGCAGCCAAGACGAAGGTCAGCCCCAGCATTTT. Translated, it gives CASSQDEGQPQHF.

This chain links TRBV10-3 with TRBJ2-7; the D is unclear. V was clipped by 0 bases and J by 4 bases, with 7 bases between them. Germline CDR1 is ENHRY and CDR2 is SYGVKD. The CDR3 is 13 residues long. The CDR3 here is CAISESGAYEQYF. DNA for the CDR3: TGTGCCATCAGTGAGTCCGGAGCTTACGAGCAGTACTTC.

This clonotype turned up a few times. V and J are TRBV7-6 and TRBJ2-2; D may be TRBD2 (5 bases). CDR1 is SGHVS, CDR2 FNYEAQ, per germline. Trimming stripped 5 bases from V and 5 bases from J, with 24 bases between. This CDR3 comprises 18 residues. The CDR3 spells CASSPNYDGLPGTGELFF. CDR3 in DNA: TGTGCCAGCAGCCCCAACTACGATGGACTGCCGGGGACCGGGGAGCTGTTTTTT.

This clonotype was detected a few times. CDR3 nucleotides: TGTGCCAGCAGTACTCTTCTAGCGGGAGGGCCCGATGAGCAGTTCTTC. Amino acids: CASSTLLAGGPDEQFF. This chain connects TRBV27 to TRBJ2-1; TRBD2 aligns across 12 bases. V shed 5 bases, J shed 8 bases, and the junction held 10 bases outside the gene matches. The CDR3 loop spans 16 amino acids. CDR1 and CDR2 (germline): MNHEY, SMNVEV (reference sequence).

This clonotype was counted between two and nine times. The V and J genes are TRBV7-9 and TRBJ1-6; no reliable D call. The CDR3 loop spans 15 amino acids. The ends were cut back, 2 bases at V and 7 bases at J, with 12 bases in the middle. In germline, CDR1 is SEHNR, CDR2 FQNEAQ (reference sequence). CDR3 nucleotide sequence: TGTGCCAGCAGCTTAAGTCCTATGGGGAATTCACCCCTCCACTTT. As protein: CASSLSPMGNSPLHF.

This clonotype was picked up a small number of times. This chain connects TRBV12-3 or TRBV12-4 to TRBJ2-1, with 9 positions matching TRBD1. The trim removed 5 bases at V and 0 bases at J, leaving 2 bases unmatched. CDR3 length: 15 amino acids. The DNA of the CDR3 is TGTGCCAGCAGTCCGACAGGGGGCTCCTACAATGAGCAGTTCTTC. It encodes CASSPTGGSYNEQFF.

This clonotype was picked up a small number of times. The chain carries TRBV7-9 and TRBJ2-7; D may be TRBD2 (5 bases). This CDR3 comprises 14 residues. The germline gives CDR1 SEHNR, CDR2 FQNEAQ (reference sequence). The V end was cut by 1 base, the J end by 4 bases, with 11 bases between. The CDR3 sequence: CASSLEAGPYEQYF. For the CDR3, the DNA is TGTGCCAGCAGCTTAGAGGCGGGCCCTTACGAGCAGTACTTC.

This clonotype was found a few times. The CDR3 coding sequence is TGTGCCAGCAGTCTCGTCGATCGGCAGGGCTACACCTTC. It yields the protein CASSLVDRQGYTF. This sequence joins TRBV2 and TRBJ1-2; D is unclear. Germline V gene data show CDR1 as SNHLY and CDR2 as FYNNEI. Trimming removed 5 bases from V and 8 bases from J, with 15 bases in between. The CDR3 loop spans 13 amino acids.

This clonotype was observed a handful of times. The rearrangement joins TRBV30 to TRBJ1-6, with TRBD1 matching 11 bases. This CDR3 is built from 17 residues. CDR1 and CDR2 from the germline V gene are GTSNPN and SVGIG (reference sequence). V shed 8 bases and J 7 bases; nucleotides not matched to a gene: 16. In nucleotides, the CDR3 is TGTGCCGCGGACCGGACAGGGGGCTCGACTGAGAATTCACCCCTCCACTTT. Amino acid sequence: CAADRTGGSTENSPLHF. Supplemented by reference TRBV30 and TRBJ1-6, the full variable domain reads SQTIHQWPATLVQPVGSPLSLECTVEGTSNPNLYWYRQAAGRGLQLLFYSVGIGQISSEVPQNLSASRPQDRQFILSSKKLLLSDSGFYLCAADRTGGSTENSPLHFGNGTRLTVT.

This clonotype has more than one count but fewer than ten. This rearrangement joins TRBV28 to TRBJ1-1; weak D call: TRBD1 (6 bases). Trimming left V 6 bases short and J 0 bases short, with 14 bases between. Germline-derived CDR1 and CDR2 are MDHEN and SYDVKM. The CDR3 runs 15 residues. CDR3 nucleotides: TGTGCCAGCAGCAGAGGGGGGTTCATGAACACTGAAGCTTTCTTT. Translation gives CASSRGGFMNTEAFF.

This clonotype was seen many times. The chain combines TRBV6-2 or TRBV6-3 with TRBJ2-7; D assignment may be TRBD1 or TRBD2 (5 bases each). The germline V and J ends were trimmed by 4 bases and 3 bases, with 22 bases remaining between them. This CDR3 comprises 17 residues. The germline V gene has CDR1 MNHEY and CDR2 SVGEGT. CDR3 region: CASSSTAGTPAGYEQYF. The DNA of the CDR3 is TGTGCCAGCAGTTCAACCGCCGGGACCCCGGCGGGCTACGAGCAGTACTTC.

This clonotype was found a few times. CDR3 coding DNA: TGTGCCACCACCCCTCACGGATTTGATACGCAGTATTTT. Its protein product is CATTPHGFDTQYF. The chain links TRBV6-2 or TRBV6-3 to TRBJ2-3; no clear D gene. V shed 10 bases and J shed 6 bases, with 17 bases lying between them. From germline, CDR1 is MNHEY and CDR2 SVGEGT. The CDR3 contains 13 residues.

This clonotype was counted only a few times. The J gene is TRBJ2-7, the V gene TRBV7-2; D uncertain. With 5 bases removed from V and 0 bases from J, the gap between germline ends came to 11 bases. CDR3 length equals 14 residues. Germline V CDR1 and CDR2: SGHTA, FQGNSA. This CDR3 reads CASSPLPRSYEQYF. CDR3 DNA sequence: TGTGCCAGCAGCCCCCTCCCCCGCTCCTACGAGCAGTACTTC.

This clonotype was found many times. The V gene is TRBV29-1, the J gene TRBJ2-3; no definite D call. Trimming pared 3 bases from V and 1 base from J, leaving 5 bases between. CDR3 size: 12 residues. Germline V gene data show CDR1 as SQVTM and CDR2 as ANQGSEA. This CDR3 reads CSVEVGTDTQYF. The CDR3 bases are TGCAGCGTTGAGGTGGGCACAGATACGCAGTATTTT.

CDR3 in amino acids: CASRELPRNEQFF. CDR3 in DNA: TGTGCCAGCAGGGAACTACCCAGGAATGAGCAGTTCTTC. The rearrangement joins TRBV28 to TRBJ2-1; the D is unclear. The V gene lost 6 bases and the J gene lost 7 bases, with 13 bases spanning the gap. The germline V gene encodes CDR1 MDHEN and CDR2 SYDVKM. The CDR3 length is 13 residues.

The chain combines TRBV3-1 with TRBJ1-5, with D uncertain. The CDR3 covers 15 residues. Looked up from germline, CDR1 is LGHDT and CDR2 is YNNKEL (reference sequence). With 0 bases removed from V and 6 bases from J, the gap between germline ends came to 12 bases. The CDR3 protein is CASSQDTGRVQPQHF. Written as DNA, the CDR3 is TGTGCCAGCAGCCAAGACACCGGACGGGTTCAGCCCCAGCATTTT.

The chain carries TRBV7-3 and TRBJ2-7; tentatively, D is TRBD1 or TRBD2 (5 bases each). Trimming pared 4 bases from V and 4 bases from J, leaving 14 bases between. Germline assignment: CDR1 SGHTA and CDR2 FQGTGA. CDR3 length equals 14 residues. The CDR3 protein is CASSSAPGPYEQYF. DNA of the CDR3: TGTGCCAGCAGCTCAGCACCGGGACCATACGAGCAGTACTTC. Supplemented by reference TRBV7-3 and TRBJ2-7, the full variable domain reads GAGVSQTPSNKVTEKGKYVELRCDPISGHTALYWYRQSLGQGPEFLIYFQGTGAADDSGLPNDRFFAVRPEGSVSTLKIQRTERGDSAVYLCASSSAPGPYEQYFGPGTRLTVT.

Ten or more counts support this clonotype. V and J are TRBV4-1 and TRBJ2-3; D not resolved. This CDR3 spans 15 amino acids. V was shortened by 4 bases and J by 2 bases, with 13 bases between the two germline ends. Looked up from germline, CDR1 is MGHRA and CDR2 is YSYEKL. The CDR3 DNA reads as TGCGCCAGCAGCCTTACTCAGACCCCCACAGATACGCAGTATTTT. The encoded protein is CASSLTQTPTDTQYF.

This clonotype turned up a few times. The chain joins TRBV20-1 to TRBJ2-3; 10 nucleotides agree with TRBD2. Germline V lookup: CDR1 DFQATT, CDR2 SNEGSKA (reference sequence). Trimming took 0 bases from V and 4 from J; bases not matched to a gene: 10. CDR3 length: 17 amino acids. CDR3 protein: CSARDKRLAGVPDTQYF. The DNA of the CDR3 is TGCAGTGCTAGAGATAAGAGGCTAGCGGGAGTGCCAGATACGCAGTATTTT.

The sample holds many counts of this clonotype. This rearrangement joins TRBV7-2 to TRBJ2-5; D is undetermined. V lost 2 bases and J 2 bases, leaving 9 bases between the germline ends. This CDR3 is built from 14 residues. Germline CDR1 reads SGHTA; CDR2 reads FQGNSA. CDR3 DNA sequence: TGTGCCAGCAGCTTAAATCCTAGTCAAGAGACCCAGTACTTC. Its protein is CASSLNPSQETQYF. The variable domain in full, with the rest retrieved from reference TRBV7-2 and TRBJ2-5, is GAGVSQSPSNKVTEKGKDVELRCDPISGHTALYWYRQSLGQGLEFLIYFQGNSAPDKSGLPSDRFSAERTGGSVSTLTIQRTQQEDSAVYLCASSLNPSQETQYFGPGTRLLVL.

This rearrangement joins TRBV30 to TRBJ2-4; TRBD2 agrees at 8 bases. The CDR3 is 14 amino acids. Germline lookup yields CDR1 GTSNPN and CDR2 SVGIG (reference sequence). V trimming: 1 base; J trimming: 9 bases; junction bases outside the gene matches: 8. CDR3 in DNA: TGTGCCTGGAGTGACCCGGCGGGGGGCAGCATTCAGTACTTC. Its translation is CAWSDPAGGSIQYF.